The T cell receptor (beta chain) described here comes from a study of cytomegalovirus exposure and HLA in healthy donors. The study ran its PCR with 60 Vbeta and 13 Jbeta primers. Using immunoSEQ multiplex PCR, the repertoire was profiled, and TCRdb retains in-frame clones only, with some absent. The sample includes 110,000 to 150,000 clones, approximately 79% of them seen just once. Broader study findings: CMV serostatus was the only recorded immune exposure for donors. The authors later linked a missense DCLRE1C variant to TCR beta V- and J-gene trimming.

Per germline, CDR1 SGHRS and CDR2 YFSETQ. The CDR3 has 14 residues. V lost 5 bases and J 0 bases, leaving 11 bases between the germline ends. This clone was seen a few times. Antigen unknown. Input material: PBMCs. The chain links TRBV5-1 to TRBJ2-5; D uncertain. This receptor was identified in a man between 18 and 35 years old in good health and CMV-seropositive. As DNA, the CDR3 is TGCGCCAGCAGAAAGTCAGGAAACCAAGAGACCCAGTACTTC. Translating it yields CASRKSGNQETQYF.